These 16 T cell receptor beta chains were sequenced from one sample in a study of CD8+CD57+ T cells in acquired aplastic anemia. Individuals selected for sequencing had exhibited CD8+CD57+ cell expansion on flow cytometry. According to the study, genomic DNA was the template for TCR beta VDJ and CDR3 profiling. TCRdb independently ran MiXCR on the reads; one entry per CDR3 protein. The sample holds around 130,000 distinct CDR3 sequences, 45% to 60% seen once. Source material: sorted CD4+, CD8+, or CD8+CD57+ T cells (not recorded which) from PBMCs. The origin of the receptors is a human donor with aplastic anemia.

Concerning this clonotype itself: Possible read error: a much larger clone is one base away. No conserved phenylalanine or tryptophan ends this CDR3, so it is likely a read error. The chain has TRBV12-5 and TRBJ2-1, with D tentatively TRBD1 or TRBD2 (5 bases each). The V gene's germline CDR1 is LGHNT and CDR2 FRNRAP. This CDR3 spans 13 amino acids. V was shortened by 6 bases and J by 2 bases, with 8 bases between the two germline ends. The CDR3 bases are TGTGCTAGTGGGTGGGGACCCTACAATGAGCAGTTCTCC. Translating gives CASGWGPYNEQFS.

This sequence joins TRBV20-1 and TRBJ2-7; D gene unclear. The CDR3 consists of 14 residues. Germline V gene lookup returns CDR1 DFQATT and CDR2 SNEGSKA (reference sequence). V lost 0 bases to trimming and J lost 2 bases, with 11 bases between them. The CDR3 sequence is CSARDQRRAYEQYF. CDR3 DNA: TGCAGTGCTAGAGATCAGCGTCGAGCCTACGAGCAGTACTTC.

This clonotype was counted many times. The CDR3 sequence: CASSPQEDLTDTQYF. The DNA of the CDR3 is TGTGCCAGCAGTCCGCAGGAGGACCTAACAGATACGCAGTATTTT. The chain has TRBV28 and TRBJ2-3, with D possibly matching TRBD2 (5 bases). The V gene lost 5 bases and the J gene lost 3 bases, with 15 bases spanning the gap. The CDR3 is 15 residues long. Per the germline V gene, CDR1 is MDHEN and CDR2 is SYDVKM.

This clonotype came up a few times. This chain links TRBV11-1 with TRBJ2-7; 8 nucleotides align to TRBD1. Germline lookup yields CDR1 SGHAT and CDR2 FQDESV (reference sequence). The CDR3 has 16 amino acids. V was pared by 2 bases and J by 3 bases, with 9 bases of the junction left unmatched. This chain's CDR3 is CASSLPRTGLSYEQYF. CDR3 nucleotides: TGTGCCAGCAGCTTACCCAGGACAGGGCTTAGCTACGAGCAGTACTTC.

The chain uses TRBV9 and TRBJ1-5; D not resolved. The CDR3 is 15 amino acids. CDR1 is SGDLS, CDR2 YYNGEE, per germline. Trimming removed 0 bases at V and 3 bases at J, with 10 bases between. This CDR3 is CASSVGSQTNQPQHF. The CDR3 DNA reads as TGTGCCAGCAGCGTAGGTTCGCAAACCAATCAGCCCCAGCATTTT.

The chain uses TRBV20-1 and TRBJ2-1; D is undetermined. CDR3 length equals 11 residues. The V gene's germline CDR1 is DFQATT and CDR2 SNEGSKA (reference sequence). The germline V and J ends were trimmed by 3 bases and 9 bases, with 9 bases remaining between them. CDR3 sequence (DNA): TGCAGTGCTAGTTGGGGAATTGAGCAGTTCTTC. Translated, it gives CSASWGIEQFF.

The V gene is TRBV29-1, the J gene TRBJ2-1, with TRBD2 matching 7 bases. V lost 3 bases to trimming and J lost 4 bases; unmatched junction nucleotides: 3. The CDR3 is 13 residues long. Germline CDR1 and CDR2: SQVTM and ANQGSEA. CDR3: CSVDRGLYNEQFF. The CDR3 coding sequence is TGCAGCGTTGATAGGGGACTATACAATGAGCAGTTCTTC.

This chain connects TRBV24-1 to TRBJ2-1, with no clear D. The CDR3 length is 13 residues. V was trimmed by 2 bases and J by 9 bases, leaving 10 bases between them. In germline, CDR1 is KGHDR, CDR2 SFDVKD. The CDR3 sequence is CATSDYGSIEQFF. In nucleotides, the CDR3 is TGTGCCACCAGTGATTACGGTTCCATTGAGCAGTTCTTC.

The chain carries TRBV7-3 and TRBJ2-1; perhaps D is TRBD1 or TRBD2 (5 bases each). Germline CDR1 and CDR2: SGHTA and FQGTGA. The CDR3 totals 14 residues. Trimming removed 5 bases from V and 5 bases from J, with 13 bases in between. As DNA, the CDR3 is TGTGCCAGCAGCCCCTTGGGGGATGACAATGAGCAGTTCTTC. Protein product: CASSPLGDDNEQFF.

V is TRBV24-1 and J is TRBJ2-2; a weak D match, TRBD2 (5 bases). V lost 4 bases, J lost 0 bases, and 11 bases lay in between. CDR1 KGHDR and CDR2 SFDVKD come from the germline V gene. The CDR3 totals 16 residues. The CDR3 DNA reads TGTGCCACCAGTGACGTGAGCGGATCGAACACCGGGGAGCTGTTTTTT. As protein: CATSDVSGSNTGELFF.

This clonotype was counted ten times or more. This chain uses TRBV20-1 with TRBJ1-6; no reliable D call. Germline V gene data show CDR1 as DFQATT and CDR2 as SNEGSKA (reference sequence). The ends were cut back, 0 bases at V and 4 bases at J, with 10 bases in the middle. CDR3 length equals 15 residues. CDR3 in amino acids: CSARDRLAYNSPLHF. CDR3 nucleotide sequence: TGCAGTGCTAGAGATAGGCTGGCTTATAATTCACCCCTCCACTTT.

The J gene is TRBJ2-1, the V gene TRBV24-1; a possible D gene is TRBD2 (6 bases). Germline V gene data show CDR1 as KGHDR and CDR2 as SFDVKD. The CDR3 contains 16 residues. Trimming removed 7 bases at V and 0 bases at J, with 15 bases between. This chain's CDR3 is CATRDNSGGSYNEQFF. The CDR3 DNA reads as TGTGCCACCAGGGACAATAGCGGAGGCTCCTACAATGAGCAGTTCTTC.

The gene calls are TRBV2 and TRBJ2-7; D might be TRBD1 or TRBD2, each matching 5 bases. Germline V lookup: CDR1 SNHLY, CDR2 FYNNEI. Trimming took off 6 bases at V and 3 bases at J, with 15 bases between the two ends. This CDR3 is built from 14 residues. CDR3 nucleotide sequence: TGTGCCAGCAGCCTAGGGGAGCGCTTCTACGAGCAGTACTTC. Its translation: CASSLGERFYEQYF.

The chain combines TRBV10-3 with TRBJ1-1, with 8 bases lining up with TRBD1. Germline V gene lookup returns CDR1 ENHRY and CDR2 SYGVKD. The CDR3 consists of 13 residues. Trimming cost V 0 bases and J 11 bases; bases outside gene matches: 5. The CDR3 DNA reads as TGTGCCATCAGTGAGTCCTTGGGGACAGGCGCTTTCTTT. Amino acid sequence: CAISESLGTGAFF.

This clonotype was detected many times. CDR3 bases: TGTGCCAGCAGGGGCCCAGGGCAGCCTTTAGATGGCTACACCTTC. Translating gives CASRGPGQPLDGYTF. The J gene is TRBJ1-2, the V gene TRBV7-9; D perhaps matches TRBD1 (5 bases). Germline V gene data show CDR1 as SEHNR and CDR2 as FQNEAQ (reference sequence). Trimming removed 6 bases from V and 6 bases from J, with 20 bases in between. This CDR3 contains 15 residues.

The V gene is TRBV12-3 or TRBV12-4, the J gene TRBJ2-7; TRBD1 might be the D (6 bases). The CDR3 is 15 residues long. The V and J ends lost 8 bases and 3 bases respectively, with 20 bases between them. The DNA of the CDR3 is TGTGCCAGCGGGCCCCCGGGACAAGCGTTCTACGAGCAGTACTTC. Translation: CASGPPGQAFYEQYF.